One and the same sample provided the 17 T cell receptor beta chains below, sequenced in a study of blood T cell repertoires in COVID-19. The method was immunoSEQ multiplex PCR; TCRdb's version includes in-frame clones alone and lacks a portion of them. Of approximately 140,000 clones listed, about 74% are singletons. Sequencing used peripheral blood. The receptors originated from a man aged 50 to 60 with acute or convalescent COVID-19.

V usage is TRBV2 and J usage is TRBJ1-5, with 9 bases lining up with TRBD1. Germline CDR1 SNHLY, CDR2 FYNNEI. This CDR3 comprises 14 residues. V lost 8 bases and J lost 3; bases outside the gene matches: 5. The CDR3 region is CASGGTGTNQPQHF. CDR3 nucleotide sequence: TGTGCCAGCGGGGGGACAGGGACCAATCAGCCCCAGCATTTT. The complete variable domain, with remaining parts taken from reference TRBV2 and TRBJ1-5, reads EPEVTQTPSHQVTQMGQEVILRCVPISNHLYFYWYRQILGQKVEFLVSFYNNEISEKSEIFDDQFSVERPDGSNFTLKIRSTKLEDSAMYFCASGGTGTNQPQHFGDGTRLSIL.

The V gene is TRBV15, the J gene TRBJ1-5, with 9 nucleotides matching TRBD1. The CDR3 totals 15 residues. V lost 4 bases and J lost 5; bases outside the gene matches: 6. Germline-derived CDR1 and CDR2 are LNHNV and YYDKDF (reference sequence). The CDR3 nucleotides are TGTGCCACCAGCACCAGGACAGGGGATCATCAGCCCCAGCATTTT. Its translation: CATSTRTGDHQPQHF.

The genes are TRBV7-9 and TRBJ1-5; tentative D call: TRBD1 (5 bases). Trimming removed 1 base from V and 3 bases from J, with 7 bases in between. The CDR3 spans 14 residues. Germline CDR1 SEHNR, CDR2 FQNEAQ (reference sequence). CDR3 nucleotide sequence: TGTGCCAGCAGCTTAGAACAGGCCAATCAGCCCCAGCATTTT. Its translation: CASSLEQANQPQHF. Drawing the rest from reference TRBV7-9 and TRBJ1-5, the complete variable domain is DTGVSQNPRHKITKRGQNVTFRCDPISEHNRLYWYRQTLGQGPEFLTYFQNEAQLEKSRLLSDRFSAERPKGSFSTLEIQRTEQGDSAMYLCASSLEQANQPQHFGDGTRLSIL.

The V call is TRBV23-1, the J call TRBJ1-3, with D unclear. TRBV23-1 is designated an ORF whose function remains uncertain. Trimming left V 9 bases short and J 0 bases short, with 15 bases between. This CDR3 is built from 15 residues. CDR3 bases: TGCGCCAGATTCAACCTACCGAGCTCTGGAAACACCATATATTTT. Amino acids: CARFNLPSSGNTIYF.

The rearrangement links TRBV27 to TRBJ1-5, with 7 bases fitting TRBD1. J was trimmed by 2 bases and V by 6 bases; bases with no gene match: 13. The CDR3 is 17 residues long. Germline V gene sequence: CDR1 MNHEY, CDR2 SMNVEV (reference sequence). The CDR3 nucleotides are TGTGCCAGCAGCCCTCCCCGACAGGGTCAAGGCAATCAGCCCCAGCATTTT. Translation: CASSPPRQGQGNQPQHF.

This sequence joins TRBV30 and TRBJ2-3; the match to TRBD2 covers 8 bases. The J segment lost 5 bases and the V segment lost 3 bases, leaving 10 bases of the junction unmatched. The CDR3 is 15 residues long. CDR1 is GTSNPN and CDR2 is SVGIG in the germline V gene (reference sequence). The CDR3 DNA reads TGTGCCTGGAGAGTACGGGGGGGCCTCGGAGATACGCAGTATTTT. Protein sequence: CAWRVRGGLGDTQYF.

The CDR3 coding sequence is TGTGCCAGCAGCGTAGCTCCCGCAGGAGGACAGGACCACGAGCAGTACTTC. Amino acids: CASSVAPAGGQDHEQYF. This sequence joins TRBV9 and TRBJ2-7, with 7 bases matching TRBD1. This CDR3 is 17 amino acids long. Germline CDR1 and CDR2: SGDLS and YYNGEE. The ends lost 0 bases at V and 5 bases at J; junction bases unmatched: 14.

The rearrangement links TRBV9 to TRBJ1-1; D is perhaps TRBD1 (5 bases). The V gene's germline CDR1 is SGDLS and CDR2 YYNGEE. CDR3 length equals 18 residues. Trimming removed 0 bases at V and 3 bases at J, with 21 bases between. The CDR3 region has the DNA TGTGCCAGCAGCGTAGGGTTCGGGAACCGGGGGAAGGACACTGAAGCTTTCTTT. Protein product: CASSVGFGNRGKDTEAFF.

V and J are TRBV4-2 and TRBJ1-3; 7 positions agree with TRBD1. The CDR3 totals 18 residues. Germline V lookup: CDR1 LGHNA, CDR2 YNFKEQ. V dropped 0 bases and J dropped 0; count of bases not matched to a gene: 8. CDR3 sequence reads: CASSQDLAGGSSGNTIYF. The DNA for the CDR3 is TGTGCCAGCAGCCAAGACCTCGCAGGGGGAAGCTCTGGAAACACCATATATTTT.

The gene calls are TRBV21-1 and TRBJ2-5; the D call in the table, TRBD2, was not verified against the DNA. TRBV21-1 constitutes a pseudogene. The CDR3 spans 13 residues. This chain's CDR3 is CASPRTSVETQYF. The CDR3 nucleotides read TGTGCCAGTCCAAGGACTAGCGTAGAGACCCAGTACTTC.

The rearrangement links TRBV3-1 (or the pseudogene TRBV3-2) to TRBJ1-2; no definite D call. This CDR3 region has 14 residues. With 4 bases removed from V and 5 bases from J, the gap between germline ends came to 14 bases. Germline assignment: CDR1 LGHDT and CDR2 YNNKEL (reference sequence). The CDR3 is CASSPRGDPYGYTF. In DNA form, the CDR3 reads TGTGCCAGCAGCCCCCGTGGAGATCCTTATGGCTACACCTTC.

The J gene is TRBJ1-2, the V gene TRBV25-1; 9 positions agree with TRBD1. The V segment lost 2 bases and the J segment 0 bases; nucleotides outside the gene matches: 4. The CDR3 has 16 residues. Germline CDR1 MGHDK, CDR2 SYGVNS. Written as DNA, the CDR3 is TGTGCCAGCAGTGAACCCGGGACAGGGACTAACTATGGCTACACCTTC. Its protein product is CASSEPGTGTNYGYTF.

The chain recombines TRBV19 with TRBJ2-3, with TRBD2 as a possible D gene (6 bases). The CDR3 covers 15 residues. Germline loops: CDR1 LNHDA, CDR2 SQIVND (reference sequence). Between the trimmed V and J ends, which lost 7 bases and 0 bases, there was a span of 14 bases. The CDR3 nucleotides read TGTGCCAGTACCGAAACGGCGGGGAGCACAGATACGCAGTATTTT. It is translated as CASTETAGSTDTQYF.

V gene TRBV10-2 combines with J gene TRBJ2-2; unclear D gene. V was trimmed by 2 bases and J by 2 bases, leaving 6 bases between them. Germline lookup yields CDR1 WSHSY and CDR2 SAAADI. The CDR3 has 14 amino acids. CDR3 bases: TGCGCCAGCAGTGAGAACTTAAACACCGGGGAGCTGTTTTTT. Translating it yields CASSENLNTGELFF.

V is TRBV3-1 (or the pseudogene TRBV3-2) and J is TRBJ2-5, with 9 positions matching TRBD2. This CDR3 is 18 amino acids long. Germline V lookup: CDR1 LGHDT, CDR2 YNNKEL (reference sequence). Trimming removed 1 base from V and 4 bases from J; junction bases left unmatched: 13. The CDR3: CASSQGNSAGGPRETQYF. The CDR3 region has the DNA TGTGCCAGCAGCCAAGGGAATTCGGCGGGGGGGCCGCGAGAGACCCAGTACTTC.

This clone was observed a handful of times. The chain joins TRBV27 to TRBJ1-1; D gene unclear. The length of the CDR3 is 14 residues. From germline, CDR1 is MNHEY and CDR2 SMNVEV (reference sequence). V was cut by 5 bases and J by 4 bases, with 14 bases left in between. Written as DNA, the CDR3 is TGTGCCAGCAGTACTTGGCCGCCAGGCACTGAAGCTTTCTTT. This encodes CASSTWPPGTEAFF.

The genes are TRBV11-3 and TRBJ2-4, with D unclear. Trimming took 5 bases from V and 2 from J, leaving 7 bases between them. Germline V lookup: CDR1 SGHNT, CDR2 YENEEA. The CDR3 loop spans 13 amino acids. DNA for the CDR3: TGTGCCAGCAGCCCCGGGTCCAAAAACATTCAGTACTTC. Residues: CASSPGSKNIQYF.